This TCR beta chain was documented in a study of PD-L1 blockade in urothelial cancer. About the study: Male sex and bladder-origin urothelial cancer were recorded for about 90% of the 29 patients. Median T cell yield from blood was 110,000 to 150,000. General study findings and limits: Where pretreatment blood TCR clonality fell below the median, better survival was predicted.

Spiking of synthetic TCR analog templates was performed in each PCR. TCRdb's copy holds only in-frame clones and misses some; the assay was immunoSEQ multiplex PCR. The repertoire holds approximately 28,000 clones, 80% to 90% seen once, with under 3% in the top ten. Time point of the sample: peripheral blood 6 weeks after treatment start. As concerns this clone: Its antigen is not identified.

Trimming took off 5 bases at V and 7 bases at J, with 21 bases between the two ends. The CDR3 is made up of 15 amino acids. Per germline, CDR1 MNHEY and CDR2 SMNVEV (reference sequence). The clonotype was recovered from a man aged 65 to 79 with urothelial cancer. This material consisted of PBMCs, taken around atezolizumab (anti-PD-L1) treatment. V usage is TRBV27 and J usage is TRBJ2-7; D possibly corresponds to TRBD2 (6 bases). Here the CDR3 reads CASSPPPAGSREQYF. CDR3 sequence (DNA): TGTGCCAGCAGTCCCCCCCCCGCGGGATCTCGGGAGCAGTACTTC.